This is a list of T cell receptor beta chains from one sample in a study of blood T cell repertoires in COVID-19. Here immunoSEQ multiplex PCR was the method, and the copy in TCRdb shows in-frame clones only, minus some. This table has about 44,000 clones, about 90% appearing once. The sample consisted of peripheral blood. The origin of the receptors is a woman older than 75 in a cohort sampled during active or convalescent COVID-19. CDR3s include the opening cysteine and the closing phenylalanine or tryptophan. Each record gives: J gene, D gene, clone size, V gene, CDR3 DNA, CDR3 protein. D genes are given only for firm matches. The listing skips clone size in some rows; elsewhere it reads once, few, many or a size class.

TRBJ2-7	TRBD2	-	TRBV7-9	TGTGCCAGCAGCTCGAGCGGGGGCGTCCCTCGGGAGCAGTACTTC	CASSSSGGVPREQYF
TRBJ2-1	TRBD2	-	TRBV6-6	TGTGCCAGCAGTCCCGGACTAGCGGGACCTATCATGAACGATTACAATGAGCAGTTCTTC	CASSPGLAGPIMNDYNEQFF
TRBJ1-5	TRBD1	once	TRBV7-2	TGTGCCAGCAGCTCCCAGACAGGGCTTAATCAGCCCCAGCATTTT	CASSSQTGLNQPQHF
TRBJ2-3	-	-	TRBV5-4	TGTGCCAGCCATAGGGGAGGCGGGACAGTCACAGATACGCAGTATTTT	CASHRGGGTVTDTQYF
TRBJ2-7	TRBD2	-	TRBV6-5	TGTGCCAGCAGTTCGTTAAGCGGGAGGTCCTACGAGCAGTACTTC	CASSSLSGRSYEQYF
TRBJ2-3	TRBD1	-	TRBV7-9	TGTGCCAGCAGCCCCCAGGGGGAGATTACAGATACGCAGTATTTT	CASSPQGEITDTQYF
TRBJ1-3	-	-	TRBV5-5	TGTGCCAGCAGCTCGGACAGTGTCTCTGGAAACACCATATATTTT	CASSSDSVSGNTIYF
TRBJ2-1	TRBD2	-	TRBV2	TGTGCCAGCAGGGCCGGGACTAGCGGGGCCTACAATGAGCAGTTCTTC	CASRAGTSGAYNEQFF
TRBJ2-7	TRBD1	-	TRBV3-1/TRBV3-2	TGTGCCAGCAGCCAAGACTCAGGGACAGGGTCCCACGAGCAGTACTTC	CASSQDSGTGSHEQYF
TRBJ2-1	-	-	TRBV12-3/TRBV12-4	TGTGCCAGCGGACAAAACTCCTACAATGAGCAGTTCTTC	CASGQNSYNEQFF
TRBJ2-7	-	-	TRBV5-5	TGTGCCAGCAGCGTAGGGGTCAAGGGGTACGAGCAGTACTTC	CASSVGVKGYEQYF
TRBJ1-6	-	-	TRBV4-1	TGCGCCAGCAGCCAAGAGGGCAGGTTAGCGATGAGCTCCTATAATTCACCCCTCCACTTT	CASSQEGRLAMSSYNSPLHF
TRBJ2-2	-	-	TRBV7-9	TGTGCCAGCAGCCCCGGCTTGGCGGTCACCGGGGAGCTGTTTTTT	CASSPGLAVTGELFF
TRBJ2-7	-	-	TRBV11-3	TGTGCCAGCAGCTCAACAGGGACGCCAGAAAAGGTGGGCTACGAGCAGTACTTC	CASSSTGTPEKVGYEQYF
TRBJ1-1	-	-	TRBV11-3	TGTGCCAGCAGCTTGGGAGTGAACACTGAAGCTTTCTTT	CASSLGVNTEAFF
TRBJ2-3	-	-	TRBV10-3	TGTGCCATCAGTGAATTGGCGGGCCGGGGCACAGATACGCAGTATTTT	CAISELAGRGTDTQYF
TRBJ1-4	TRBD1	-	TRBV5-1	TGCGCCAGCAGCTTAGGTACCGGGACAGCAACTAATGAAAAACTGTTTTTT	CASSLGTGTATNEKLFF
TRBJ2-1	-	-	TRBV9	TGTGCCAGCAGCGTAGACAGCGGGTTGGGCCGGAGCTCCTACAATGAGCAGTTCTTC	CASSVDSGLGRSSYNEQFF
TRBJ2-1	TRBD2	-	TRBV4-1	TGCGCCAGCAGCCATCAGACTAGCGGGGGCAATGAGCAGTTCTTC	CASSHQTSGGNEQFF
TRBJ2-3	-	-	TRBV24-1	TGTGCCACCAGTGTACAGGGAACAGATACGCAGTATTTT	CATSVQGTDTQYF
TRBJ1-1	TRBD1	-	TRBV18	TGTGCCAGCTCACCACGGACAGGGGAAGGGAAAGCTTTCTTT	CASSPRTGEGKAFF
TRBJ2-1	-	few	TRBV4-1	TGCGCCAGCAGCCAAGTTGGAGGCGGGACTCAGGAGCAGTTCTTC	CASSQVGGGTQEQFF
TRBJ2-5	TRBD2	-	TRBV28	TGTGCCAGCAGTTCCCGACTAGCGCCCGTCCAAGAGACCCAGTACTTC	CASSSRLAPVQETQYF
TRBJ1-4	-	-	TRBV6-1	TGTGCCAGCAGTGAAGCAGGCAGGGGTGAAAAACTGTTTTTT	CASSEAGRGEKLFF
TRBJ1-2	-	-	TRBV12-1	TGTGCCTCGGCTGGGGACAGCCATAACTATGGCTACACCTTC	CASAGDSHNYGYTF
TRBJ2-7	TRBD2	-	TRBV7-2	TGTGCCAGCAGCTCTGGACTAGCGGGGACCTACGAGCAGTACTTC	CASSSGLAGTYEQYF
TRBJ2-7	-	-	TRBV7-9	TGTGCCAGCAGCCCCTGGCGCCCGGGTCTAATCCACGAGCAGTACTTC	CASSPWRPGLIHEQYF
TRBJ1-1	-	-	TRBV16	TGTGCCAGCAGCCAATCAATCTTCAGGGCCACTGAAGCTTTCTTT	CASSQSIFRATEAFF
TRBJ1-2	TRBD1	-	TRBV15	TGTGCCACCCAGGAGACCGGGACAGAAGACGTGAACTATGGCTACACCTTC	CATQETGTEDVNYGYTF
TRBJ2-7	-	-	TRBV29-1	TGCAGCGTTGAGGGGGCCCGAGCCTACGAGCAGTACTTC	CSVEGARAYEQYF
TRBJ1-2	-	-	TRBV7-6	TGTGCCAGCAGCCTAGAGAGAGGAGGCTACACCTTC	CASSLERGGYTF
TRBJ1-2	-	-	TRBV12-3/TRBV12-4	TGTGCCACCACCCGTGAACAGGGTAGGAGCTACACCTTC	CATTREQGRSYTF
TRBJ1-2	-	-	TRBV2	TGTGCCAGCAGTGAAGCGGCCGTTTACACCTTC	CASSEAAVYTF
TRBJ1-5	-	-	TRBV12-3/TRBV12-4	TGTGCCAGCAGTTACAGGGAGAATCAGCCCCAGCATTTT	CASSYRENQPQHF
TRBJ2-7	-	-	TRBV2	TGTGCCAGCGCGGGCGGATACGAGCAGTACTTC	CASAGGYEQYF
TRBJ1-1	TRBD1	-	TRBV5-6	TGTGCCAGCAGCTCCCTTATACAGGGGACGAACACTGAAGCTTTCTTT	CASSSLIQGTNTEAFF
TRBJ1-2	TRBD1	-	TRBV7-9	TGTGCCAGCAGCTTAAGCTACAGGGGGCGGACTGTAATAAATGGCTACACCTTC	CASSLSYRGRTVINGYTF
TRBJ1-1	-	-	TRBV11-2	TGTGCCAGCAGCTTAGTAATGAACACTGAAGCTTTCTTT	CASSLVMNTEAFF
TRBJ1-2	TRBD1	-	TRBV29-1	TGCAGCGTCCAGGGGGCGCGGGGCTACACCTTC	CSVQGARGYTF
TRBJ2-3	-	-	TRBV5-4	TGTGCCAGCAGCTTGGACTTCGGTTCAGATACGCAGTATTTT	CASSLDFGSDTQYF
TRBJ1-1	TRBD1	-	TRBV10-3	TGTGCCATCACCGCCGGGACAGTGAACACTGAAGCTTTCTTT	CAITAGTVNTEAFF
TRBJ2-7	TRBD1	-	TRBV7-2	TGTGCCAGCAGCTTAGCGGGGACAGGGGCCTACGAGCAGTACTTC	CASSLAGTGAYEQYF
TRBJ2-7	TRBD1	-	TRBV5-5	TGTGCCAGCAGCCCCATGACAGGGATTGGATCCTACGAGCAGTACTTC	CASSPMTGIGSYEQYF
TRBJ2-1	TRBD2	-	TRBV10-1	TGCGCCAGCAGTGAGTCCACTAGCGGGCACTCCTACAATGAGCAGTTCTTC	CASSESTSGHSYNEQFF
TRBJ2-5	-	-	TRBV6-5	TGTGCCAGCAGCGGACTGGCGGGACTTCAAGAGACCCAGTACTTC	CASSGLAGLQETQYF
TRBJ2-7	-	-	TRBV12-2	TGTGCAAGTCGCGAGACAGGGGGCAGGGAGCAGTACTTC	CASRETGGREQYF
TRBJ2-2	-	-	TRBV9	TGTGCCAGCAGCGTAGGCGGGTCGACCGGGGAGCTGTTTTTT	CASSVGGSTGELFF
TRBJ1-3	TRBD1	-	TRBV5-1	TGCGCCAGCAGCTTGTCACCGGGACAGGGGACAAACACCATATATTTT	CASSLSPGQGTNTIYF
TRBJ2-6	TRBD1	medium-sized	TRBV5-1	TGCGCCAGCAGCCCGGGACAGGAAGCTGGGGCCAACGTCCTGACTTTC	CASSPGQEAGANVLTF
TRBJ2-5	TRBD1	-	TRBV5-4	TGTGCCAGCAGCCGAACAACAGGGGGCGGGGAGACCCAGTACTTC	CASSRTTGGGETQYF
TRBJ1-2	-	few	TRBV10-3	TGTGCCATCACTTCAGGCTCAGGGCCCCTTTCCTATGGCTACACCTTC	CAITSGSGPLSYGYTF
TRBJ2-3	TRBD1	-	TRBV24-1	TGTGCCACCAGTGACCGAAGACAGGGAGATACGCAGTATTTT	CATSDRRQGDTQYF
TRBJ2-1	TRBD2	medium-sized	TRBV11-3	TGTGCCAGCAGCTTAGATCGACTAGCGGGAGTAAACAATGAGCAGTTCTTC	CASSLDRLAGVNNEQFF
TRBJ2-2	-	-	TRBV25-1	TGTGCCAGCAGGGCCCAGACAGGGAACACCGGGGAGCTGTTTTTT	CASRAQTGNTGELFF